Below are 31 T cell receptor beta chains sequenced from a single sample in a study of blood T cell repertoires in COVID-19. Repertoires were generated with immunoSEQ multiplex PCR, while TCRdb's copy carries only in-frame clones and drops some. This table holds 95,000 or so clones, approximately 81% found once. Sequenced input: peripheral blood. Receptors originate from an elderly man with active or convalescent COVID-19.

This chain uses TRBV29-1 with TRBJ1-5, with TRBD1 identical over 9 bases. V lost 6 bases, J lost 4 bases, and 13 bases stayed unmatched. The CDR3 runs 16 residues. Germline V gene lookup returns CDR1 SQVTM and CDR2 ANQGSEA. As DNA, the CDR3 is TGCAGCGTCCGGGAGGGGGGACAGGGCCGAAATCAGCCCCAGCATTTT. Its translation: CSVREGGQGRNQPQHF. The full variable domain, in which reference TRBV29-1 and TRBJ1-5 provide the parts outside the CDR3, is SAVISQKPSRDICQRGTSLTIQCQVDSQVTMMFWYRQQPGQSLTLIATANQGSEATYESGFVIDKFPISRPNLTFSTLTVSNMSPEDSSIYLCSVREGGQGRNQPQHFGDGTRLSIL.

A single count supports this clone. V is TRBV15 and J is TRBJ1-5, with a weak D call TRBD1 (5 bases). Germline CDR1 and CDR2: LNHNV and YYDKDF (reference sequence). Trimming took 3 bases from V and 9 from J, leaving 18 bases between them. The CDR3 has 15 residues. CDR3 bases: TGTGCCACCAGCAGCGATCCGCAGGGTGAAGGGCCCCAGCATTTT. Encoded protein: CATSSDPQGEGPQHF.

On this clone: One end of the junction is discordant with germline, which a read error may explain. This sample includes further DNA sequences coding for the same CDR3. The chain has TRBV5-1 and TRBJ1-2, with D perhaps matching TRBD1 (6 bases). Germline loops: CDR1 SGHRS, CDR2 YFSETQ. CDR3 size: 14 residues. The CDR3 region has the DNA TGCGCCAGCAGTTTGGAGGCAGGGGACTATGGCTACACCTTC. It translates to CASSLEAGDYGYTF.

The CDR3 spells CASSNQLAGEETQYF. For the CDR3, the DNA is TGTGCCAGCAGCAACCAACTAGCGGGGGAAGAGACCCAGTACTTC. This chain connects TRBV7-2 to TRBJ2-5, with 11 nucleotides matching TRBD2. CDR3 length: 15 residues. Trimming took 5 bases from V and 3 from J; bases not matched to a gene: 5. Germline values: CDR1 SGHTA, CDR2 FQGNSA. The full variable domain, in which reference TRBV7-2 and TRBJ2-5 provide the parts outside the CDR3, is GAGVSQSPSNKVTEKGKDVELRCDPISGHTALYWYRQSLGQGLEFLIYFQGNSAPDKSGLPSDRFSAERTGGSVSTLTIQRTQQEDSAVYLCASSNQLAGEETQYFGPGTRLLVL.

CDR3 DNA: TGTGCCAGCAGTCCCCTAGGACAGGGCGAGCAGCCCCAGCATTTT. Translated: CASSPLGQGEQPQHF. The V gene is TRBV6-5, the J gene TRBJ1-5; 8 bases fit TRBD1. Germline loops: CDR1 MNHEY, CDR2 SVGAGI. The junction had 10 bases not matched to a gene; V was cut back by 5 bases and J by 7 bases. The CDR3 has 15 amino acids.

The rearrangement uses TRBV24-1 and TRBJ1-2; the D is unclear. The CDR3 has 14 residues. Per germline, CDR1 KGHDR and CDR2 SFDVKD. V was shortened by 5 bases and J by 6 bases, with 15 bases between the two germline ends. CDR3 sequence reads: CATSGGPGYHGYTF. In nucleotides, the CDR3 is TGTGCCACCAGTGGCGGGCCGGGCTACCATGGCTACACCTTC.

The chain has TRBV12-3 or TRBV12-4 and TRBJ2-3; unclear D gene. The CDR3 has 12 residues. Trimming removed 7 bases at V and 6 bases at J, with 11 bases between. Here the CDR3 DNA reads TGTGCCAGCACCTTGGAGTCCGATACGCAGTATTTT. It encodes CASTLESDTQYF.

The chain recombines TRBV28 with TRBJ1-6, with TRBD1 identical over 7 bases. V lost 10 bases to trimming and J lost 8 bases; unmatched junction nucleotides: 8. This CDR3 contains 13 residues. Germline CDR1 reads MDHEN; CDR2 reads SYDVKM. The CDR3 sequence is CATRDRLYSPLHF. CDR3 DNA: TGTGCCACCCGGGACAGACTATATTCACCCCTCCACTTT.

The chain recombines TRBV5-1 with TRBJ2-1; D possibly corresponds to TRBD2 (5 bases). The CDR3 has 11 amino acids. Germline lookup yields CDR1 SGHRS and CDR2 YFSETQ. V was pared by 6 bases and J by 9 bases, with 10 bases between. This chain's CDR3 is CASKEGFEQFF. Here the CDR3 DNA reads TGCGCCAGCAAAGAGGGCTTTGAGCAGTTCTTC.

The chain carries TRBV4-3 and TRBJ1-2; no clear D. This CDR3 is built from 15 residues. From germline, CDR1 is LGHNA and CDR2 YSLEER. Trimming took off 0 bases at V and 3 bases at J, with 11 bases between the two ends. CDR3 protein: CASSQDAGRYYGYTF. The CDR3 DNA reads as TGCGCCAGCAGCCAAGATGCTGGCAGGTACTATGGCTACACCTTC.

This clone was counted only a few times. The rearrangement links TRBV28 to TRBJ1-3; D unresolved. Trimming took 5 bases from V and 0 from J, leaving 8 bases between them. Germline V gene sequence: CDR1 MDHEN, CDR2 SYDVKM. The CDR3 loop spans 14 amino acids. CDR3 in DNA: TGTGCCAGCAGTCCAGCGAGCTCTGGAAACACCATATATTTT. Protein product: CASSPASSGNTIYF.

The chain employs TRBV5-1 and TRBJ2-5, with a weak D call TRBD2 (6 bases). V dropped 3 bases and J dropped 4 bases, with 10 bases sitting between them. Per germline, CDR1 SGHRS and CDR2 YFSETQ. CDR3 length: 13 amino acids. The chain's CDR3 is CASSWGVGETQYF. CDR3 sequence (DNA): TGCGCCAGCAGCTGGGGGGTGGGAGAGACCCAGTACTTC.

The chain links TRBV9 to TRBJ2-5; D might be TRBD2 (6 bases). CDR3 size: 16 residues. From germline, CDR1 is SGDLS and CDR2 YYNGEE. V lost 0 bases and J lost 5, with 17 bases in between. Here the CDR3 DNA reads TGTGCCAGCAGCGTAGGGGGCGGGGCCTCCGGGGAGACCCAGTACTTC. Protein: CASSVGGGASGETQYF.

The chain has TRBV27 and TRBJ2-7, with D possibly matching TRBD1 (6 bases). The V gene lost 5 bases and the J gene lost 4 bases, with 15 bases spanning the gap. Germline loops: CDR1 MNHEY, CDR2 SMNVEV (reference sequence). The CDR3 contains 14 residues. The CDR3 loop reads CASSPDSKPYEQYF. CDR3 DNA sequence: TGTGCCAGCAGTCCGGACAGCAAACCATACGAGCAGTACTTC.

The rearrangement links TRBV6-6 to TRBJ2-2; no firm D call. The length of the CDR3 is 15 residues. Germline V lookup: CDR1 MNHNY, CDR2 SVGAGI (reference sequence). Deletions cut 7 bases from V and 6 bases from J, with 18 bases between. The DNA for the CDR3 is TGTGCCAGCAAATCAGAACCCCGAGGCGCCGGGGAGCTGTTTTTT. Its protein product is CASKSEPRGAGELFF.

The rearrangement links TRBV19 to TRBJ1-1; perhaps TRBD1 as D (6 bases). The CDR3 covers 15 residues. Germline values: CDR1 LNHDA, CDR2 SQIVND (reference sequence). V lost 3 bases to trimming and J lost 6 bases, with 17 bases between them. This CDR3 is CASSMWGRSLPEAFF. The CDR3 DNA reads TGTGCCAGTAGTATGTGGGGGCGCTCCCTTCCTGAAGCTTTCTTT.

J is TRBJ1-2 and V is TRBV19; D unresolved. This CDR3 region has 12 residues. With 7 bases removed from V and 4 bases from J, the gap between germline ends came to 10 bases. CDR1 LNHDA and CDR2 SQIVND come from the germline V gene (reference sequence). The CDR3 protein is CASKESGYGYTF. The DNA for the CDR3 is TGTGCCAGTAAGGAGTCGGGCTATGGCTACACCTTC.

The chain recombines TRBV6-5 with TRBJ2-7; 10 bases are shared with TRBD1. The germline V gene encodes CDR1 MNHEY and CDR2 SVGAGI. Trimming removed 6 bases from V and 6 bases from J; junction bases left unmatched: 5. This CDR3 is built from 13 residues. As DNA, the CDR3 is TGTGCCAGCAGACGGACAGGGGGGGGCGAGCAGTACTTC. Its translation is CASRRTGGGEQYF.

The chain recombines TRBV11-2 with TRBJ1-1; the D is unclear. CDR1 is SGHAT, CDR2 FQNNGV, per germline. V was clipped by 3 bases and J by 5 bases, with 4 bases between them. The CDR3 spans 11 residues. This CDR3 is CASSFITEAFF. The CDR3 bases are TGTGCCAGCAGCTTCATTACTGAAGCTTTCTTT.

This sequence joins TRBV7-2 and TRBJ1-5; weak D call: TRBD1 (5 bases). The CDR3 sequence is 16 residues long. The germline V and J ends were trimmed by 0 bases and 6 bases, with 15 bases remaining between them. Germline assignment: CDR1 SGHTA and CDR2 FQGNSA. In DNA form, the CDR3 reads TGTGCCAGCAGCTTAGCGCTCGCCAGGGAGGCTCAGCCCCAGCATTTT. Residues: CASSLALAREAQPQHF.

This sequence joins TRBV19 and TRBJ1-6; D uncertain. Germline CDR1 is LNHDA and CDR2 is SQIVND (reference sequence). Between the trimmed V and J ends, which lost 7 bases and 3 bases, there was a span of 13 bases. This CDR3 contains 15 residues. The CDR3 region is CASTSEANYNSPLHF. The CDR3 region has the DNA TGTGCCAGTACCTCCGAGGCCAACTATAATTCACCCCTCCACTTT.

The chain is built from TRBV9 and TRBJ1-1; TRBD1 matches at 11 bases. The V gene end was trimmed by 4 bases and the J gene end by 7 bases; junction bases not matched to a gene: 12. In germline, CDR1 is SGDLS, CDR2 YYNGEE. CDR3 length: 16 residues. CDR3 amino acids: CASSKGPPGTGGEAFF. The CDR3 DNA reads TGTGCCAGCAGCAAAGGTCCCCCCGGGACAGGGGGTGAAGCTTTCTTT.

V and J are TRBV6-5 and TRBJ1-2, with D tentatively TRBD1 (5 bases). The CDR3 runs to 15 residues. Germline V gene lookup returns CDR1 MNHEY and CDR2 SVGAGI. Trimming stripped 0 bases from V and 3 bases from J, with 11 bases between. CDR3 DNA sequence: TGTGCCAGCAGTTACTCGGCGGGACTGGACTATGGCTACACCTTC. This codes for CASSYSAGLDYGYTF.

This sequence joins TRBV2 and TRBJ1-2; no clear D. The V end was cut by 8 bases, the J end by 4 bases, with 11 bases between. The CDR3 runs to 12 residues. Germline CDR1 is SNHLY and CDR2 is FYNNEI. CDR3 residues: CASEEAGYGYTF. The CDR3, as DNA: TGTGCCAGCGAGGAGGCCGGCTATGGCTACACCTTC.

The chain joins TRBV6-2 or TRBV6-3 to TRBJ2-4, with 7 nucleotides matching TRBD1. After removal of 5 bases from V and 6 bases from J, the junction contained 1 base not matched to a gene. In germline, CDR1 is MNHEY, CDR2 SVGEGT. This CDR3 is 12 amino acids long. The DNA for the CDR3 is TGTGCCAGCAGTAGGGACAGAAACATTCAGTACTTC. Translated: CASSRDRNIQYF.

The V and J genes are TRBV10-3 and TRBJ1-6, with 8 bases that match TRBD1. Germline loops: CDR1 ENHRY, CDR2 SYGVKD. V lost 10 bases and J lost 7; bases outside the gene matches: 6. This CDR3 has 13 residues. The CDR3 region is CATRGLPNSPLHF. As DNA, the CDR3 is TGTGCCACCAGGGGGCTACCCAATTCACCCCTCCACTTT.

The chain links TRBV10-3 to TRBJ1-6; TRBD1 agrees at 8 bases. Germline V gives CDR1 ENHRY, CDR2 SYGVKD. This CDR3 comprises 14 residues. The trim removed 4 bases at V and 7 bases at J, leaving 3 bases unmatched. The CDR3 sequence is CAISATGENSPLHF. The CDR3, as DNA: TGTGCCATCAGTGCGACAGGGGAAAATTCACCCCTCCACTTT.

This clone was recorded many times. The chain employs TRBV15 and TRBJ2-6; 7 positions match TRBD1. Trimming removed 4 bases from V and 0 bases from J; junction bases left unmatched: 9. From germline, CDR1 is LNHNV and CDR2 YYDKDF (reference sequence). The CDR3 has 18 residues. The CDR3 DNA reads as TGTGCCACCAGCAAAGTACAGGGGTTCCCCTCTGGGGCCAACGTCCTGACTTTC. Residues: CATSKVQGFPSGANVLTF.

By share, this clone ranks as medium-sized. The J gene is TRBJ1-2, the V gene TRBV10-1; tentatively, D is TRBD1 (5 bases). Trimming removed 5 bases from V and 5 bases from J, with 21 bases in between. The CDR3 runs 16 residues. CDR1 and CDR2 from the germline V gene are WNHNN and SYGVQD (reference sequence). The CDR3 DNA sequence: TGCGCCAGCAGTTCGACCCCGACGACAGTCGTTTATGGCTACACCTTC. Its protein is CASSSTPTTVVYGYTF.

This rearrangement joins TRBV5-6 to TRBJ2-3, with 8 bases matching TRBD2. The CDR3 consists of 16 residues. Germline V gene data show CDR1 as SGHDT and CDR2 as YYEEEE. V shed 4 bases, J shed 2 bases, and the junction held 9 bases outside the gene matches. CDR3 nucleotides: TGTGCCAGCAGCGCGACTAGCGTCCGAACCACAGATACGCAGTATTTT. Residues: CASSATSVRTTDTQYF.

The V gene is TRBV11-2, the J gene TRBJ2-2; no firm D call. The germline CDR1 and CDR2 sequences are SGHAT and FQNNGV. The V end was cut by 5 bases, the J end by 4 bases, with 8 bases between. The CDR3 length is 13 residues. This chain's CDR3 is CASSPVGTGELFF. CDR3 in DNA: TGTGCCAGCAGCCCGGTCGGCACCGGGGAGCTGTTTTTT.